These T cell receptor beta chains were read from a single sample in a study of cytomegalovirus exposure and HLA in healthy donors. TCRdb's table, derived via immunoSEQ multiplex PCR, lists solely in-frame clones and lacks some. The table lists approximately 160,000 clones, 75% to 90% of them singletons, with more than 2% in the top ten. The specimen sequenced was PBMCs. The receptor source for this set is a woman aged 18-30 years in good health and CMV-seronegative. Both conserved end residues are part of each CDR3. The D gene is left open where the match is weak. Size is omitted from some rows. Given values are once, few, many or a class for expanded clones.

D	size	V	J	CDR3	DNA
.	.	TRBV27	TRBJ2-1	CASSFSNEQFF	TGTGCCAGCAGTTTTAGTAATGAGCAGTTCTTC
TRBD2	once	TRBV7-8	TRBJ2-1	CASRSTAGDSYNEQFF	TGTGCCAGCAGGTCAACGGCGGGGGATTCATACAATGAGCAGTTCTTC
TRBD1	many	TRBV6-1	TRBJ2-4	CASSIQGDNIQYF	TGTGCCAGTAGTATACAGGGGGACAACATTCAGTACTTC
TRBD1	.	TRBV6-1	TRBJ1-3	CASVGTARNTIYF	TGTGCCAGCGTGGGGACAGCAAGAAACACCATATATTTT
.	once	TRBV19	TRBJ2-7	CASSRTAGTYEQYF	TGTGCCAGTAGTAGGACAGCCGGGACCTACGAGCAGTACTTC
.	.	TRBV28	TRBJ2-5	CASSLAYDQETQYF	TGTGCCAGCAGTTTGGCATACGACCAAGAGACCCAGTACTTC
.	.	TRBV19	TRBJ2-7	CASSLGATYEQYF	TGTGCCAGTAGTCTGGGGGCAACCTACGAGCAGTACTTC
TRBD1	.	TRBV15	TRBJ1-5	CATKQGAGQPQHF	TGTGCCACTAAACAGGGGGCTGGACAGCCCCAGCATTTT
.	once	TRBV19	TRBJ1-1	CASSGGTVNTEAFF	TGTGCCAGTAGTGGGGGGACCGTGAACACTGAAGCTTTCTTT
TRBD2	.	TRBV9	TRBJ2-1	CASSPGAGGYNEQFF	TGTGCCAGCAGCCCAGGGGCGGGGGGATACAATGAGCAGTTCTTC
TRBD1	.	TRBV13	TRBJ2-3	CASSLLDRDTDTQYF	TGTGCCAGCAGCTTACTGGACAGGGACACAGATACGCAGTATTTT
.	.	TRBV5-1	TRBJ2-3	CASSLTPEGPDTQYF	TGCGCCAGCAGCTTGACCCCGGAGGGCCCAGATACGCAGTATTTT
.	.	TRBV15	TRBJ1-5	CATSRADSSNQPQHF	TGTGCCACCAGCAGAGCTGACAGTAGCAATCAGCCCCAGCATTTT
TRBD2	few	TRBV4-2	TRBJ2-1	CASSPRTSGSYNEQFF	TGTGCCAGCAGCCCGCGGACTAGCGGGTCCTACAATGAGCAGTTCTTC
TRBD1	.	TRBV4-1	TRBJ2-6	CASSHTGTGGSGANVLTF	TGCGCCAGCAGCCATACCGGGACAGGGGGTTCTGGGGCCAACGTCCTGACTTTC
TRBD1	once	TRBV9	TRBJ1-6	CASSASQGTPNSPLHF	TGTGCCAGCAGCGCCTCACAGGGGACTCCTAATTCACCCCTCCACTTT
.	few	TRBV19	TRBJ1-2	CASSIAQGQNYGYTF	TGTGCCAGTAGTATAGCCCAGGGGCAGAACTATGGCTACACCTTC
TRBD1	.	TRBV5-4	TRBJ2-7	CASSLEQGITSYEQYF	TGTGCCAGCAGCTTGGAACAGGGGATTACGTCCTACGAGCAGTACTTC
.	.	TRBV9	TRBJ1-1	CASSVQTGRGHTEAFF	TGTGCCAGCAGCGTGCAAACGGGGAGGGGTCACACTGAAGCTTTCTTT
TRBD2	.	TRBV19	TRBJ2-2	CASGDGGDLTGELFF	TGTGCCAGTGGAGATGGGGGGGATTTAACCGGGGAGCTGTTTTTT
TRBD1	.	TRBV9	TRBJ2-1	CASSELTGGSYNEQFF	TGTGCCAGCAGCGAGCTTACAGGGGGGTCTTACAATGAGCAGTTCTTC
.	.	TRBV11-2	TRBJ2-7	CASSLEAGDLYEQYF	TGTGCCAGCAGCTTAGAAGCGGGCGACCTCTACGAGCAGTACTTC
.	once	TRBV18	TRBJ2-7	CASSRTADYEQYF	TGTGCCAGCTCGCGTACAGCGGACTACGAGCAGTACTTC
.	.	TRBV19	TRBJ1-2	CASKSFGQDYGYTF	TGTGCCAGTAAAAGTTTTGGGCAGGACTATGGCTACACCTTC
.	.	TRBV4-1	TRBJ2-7	CASSQGGLGRPYEQYF	TGCGCCAGCAGCCAAGGGGGCCTGGGGCGACCCTACGAGCAGTACTTC
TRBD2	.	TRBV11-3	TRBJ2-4	CASSAGGGVQYF	TGTGCCAGCAGCGCGGGAGGGGGCGTTCAGTACTTC
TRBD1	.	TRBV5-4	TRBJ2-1	CASSWGQGAFPLYNEQFF	TGTGCCAGCAGCTGGGGACAGGGGGCCTTCCCTCTTTACAATGAGCAGTTCTTC
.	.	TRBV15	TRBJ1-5	CATSSDQGQGNQPQHF	TGTGCCACCAGCAGTGACCAGGGTCAAGGCAATCAGCCCCAGCATTTT
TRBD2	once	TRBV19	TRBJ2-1	CASLPGTSGRDEQFF	TGTGCCAGCCTACCCGGGACTAGCGGGAGAGATGAGCAGTTCTTC
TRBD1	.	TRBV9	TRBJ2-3	CASSVGQGIYVQYF	TGTGCCAGCAGCGTAGGACAGGGCATATACGTGCAGTATTTT
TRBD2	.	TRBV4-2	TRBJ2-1	CASSQEPTSGGDEQFF	TGTGCCAGCAGCCAAGAGCCGACTAGCGGGGGGGATGAGCAGTTCTTC
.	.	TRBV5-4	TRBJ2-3	CASSLDLAVTDTQYF	TGTGCCAGCAGCTTGGATTTGGCCGTCACAGATACGCAGTATTTT
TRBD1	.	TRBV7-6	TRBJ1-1	CASSFTGENTEAFF	TGTGCCAGCAGCTTTACAGGGGAGAACACTGAAGCTTTCTTT
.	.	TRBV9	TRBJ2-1	CASSVSGTVSYNEQFF	TGTGCCAGCAGCGTAAGCGGAACCGTCTCCTACAATGAGCAGTTCTTC
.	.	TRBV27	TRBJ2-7	CASSFREGEQEYF	TGTGCCAGCAGTTTCAGGGAGGGGGAACAGGAGTACTTC
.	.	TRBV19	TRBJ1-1	CASSIGGLNTEAFF	TGTGCCAGTAGTATCGGGGGTCTAAACACTGAAGCTTTCTTT
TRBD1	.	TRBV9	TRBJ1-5	CASSVEGAGQPQHF	TGTGCCAGCAGCGTGGAGGGGGCTGGCCAGCCCCAGCATTTT
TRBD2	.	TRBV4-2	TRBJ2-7	CASSLLAGGPNEQYF	TGTGCCAGCAGCCTACTAGCGGGAGGGCCGAACGAGCAGTACTTC
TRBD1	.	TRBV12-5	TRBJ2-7	CASGSGTGDHEQYF	TGTGCTAGTGGTTCCGGGACAGGGGACCACGAGCAGTACTTC
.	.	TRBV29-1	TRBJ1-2	CSVSHPGGDSFGYTF	TGCAGCGTCTCCCACCCGGGGGGCGATAGTTTTGGCTACACCTTC
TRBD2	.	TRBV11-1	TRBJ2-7	CASSLGTSGAYEQYF	TGTGCCAGCAGCTTAGGGACTAGCGGGGCCTACGAGCAGTACTTC
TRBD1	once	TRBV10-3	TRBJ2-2	CAISGPDRDTGELFF	TGTGCCATCAGTGGGCCGGACAGGGACACCGGGGAGCTGTTTTTT
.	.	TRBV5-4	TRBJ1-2	CASSSGVPNGYTF	TGTGCCAGCAGCTCCGGGGTCCCTAATGGCTACACCTTC
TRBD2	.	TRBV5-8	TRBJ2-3	CASSLGLGSGTTDTQYF	TGTGCCAGCAGCTTGGGATTGGGTAGCGGGACCACAGATACGCAGTATTTT
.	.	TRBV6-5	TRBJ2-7	CASSYARGYEQYF	TGTGCCAGCAGTTACGCCAGGGGTTACGAGCAGTACTTC
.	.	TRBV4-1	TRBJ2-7	CASSPGVPPYEQYF	TGCGCCAGCAGCCCGGGGGTGCCGCCCTACGAGCAGTACTTC
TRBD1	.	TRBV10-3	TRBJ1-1	CAIRRQGALQEAFF	TGTGCCATCAGACGACAGGGGGCCCTCCAGGAAGCTTTCTTT
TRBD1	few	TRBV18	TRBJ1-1	CASSPRTGENTEAFF	TGTGCCAGCTCACCAAGGACAGGAGAGAACACTGAAGCTTTCTTT
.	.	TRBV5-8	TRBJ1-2	CAELQGNGYTF	TGTGCCGAACTACAGGGTAATGGCTACACCTTC
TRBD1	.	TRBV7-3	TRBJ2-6	CASSLQGAGANVLTF	TGTGCCAGCAGTCTACAGGGGGCTGGGGCCAACGTCCTGACTTTC
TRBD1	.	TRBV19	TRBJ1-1	CASSTSGTGYTEAFF	TGTGCCAGTAGTACCTCCGGGACAGGGTACACTGAAGCTTTCTTT
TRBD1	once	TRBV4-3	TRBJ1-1	CASSQVEGATEAFF	TGCGCCAGCAGCCAAGTGGAGGGGGCCACTGAAGCTTTCTTT
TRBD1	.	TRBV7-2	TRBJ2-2	CASSFAGQENTGELFF	TGTGCCAGCAGCTTCGCGGGACAGGAAAACACCGGGGAGCTGTTTTTT
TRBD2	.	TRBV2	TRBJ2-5	CAPAGTSGRETQYF	TGTGCCCCGGCGGGGACTAGCGGGAGAGAGACCCAGTACTTC
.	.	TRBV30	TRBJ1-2	CAWSPQNYGYTF	TGTGCCTGGAGTCCACAGAACTATGGCTACACCTTC
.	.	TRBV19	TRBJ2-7	CASSIRGQNSYEQYF	TGTGCCAGTAGTATCCGAGGTCAGAACTCCTACGAGCAGTACTTC
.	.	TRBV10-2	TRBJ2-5	CASSETGIQETQYF	TGCGCCAGCAGTGAGACCGGGATTCAAGAGACCCAGTACTTC